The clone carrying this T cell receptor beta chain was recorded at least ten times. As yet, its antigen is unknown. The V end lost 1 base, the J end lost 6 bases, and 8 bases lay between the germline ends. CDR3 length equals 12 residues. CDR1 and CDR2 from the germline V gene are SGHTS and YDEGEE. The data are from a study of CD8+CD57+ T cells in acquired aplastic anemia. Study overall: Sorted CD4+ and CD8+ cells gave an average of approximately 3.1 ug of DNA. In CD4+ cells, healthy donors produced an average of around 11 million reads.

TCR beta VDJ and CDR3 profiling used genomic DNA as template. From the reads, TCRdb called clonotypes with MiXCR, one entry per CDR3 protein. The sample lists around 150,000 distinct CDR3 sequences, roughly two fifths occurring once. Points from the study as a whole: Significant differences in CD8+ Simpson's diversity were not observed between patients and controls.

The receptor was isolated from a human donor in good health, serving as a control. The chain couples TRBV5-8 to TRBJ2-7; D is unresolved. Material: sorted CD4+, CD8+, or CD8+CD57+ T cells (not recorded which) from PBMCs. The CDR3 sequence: CASSLIPREQYF. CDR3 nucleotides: TGTGCCAGCAGCTTGATCCCTCGCGAGCAGTACTTC.